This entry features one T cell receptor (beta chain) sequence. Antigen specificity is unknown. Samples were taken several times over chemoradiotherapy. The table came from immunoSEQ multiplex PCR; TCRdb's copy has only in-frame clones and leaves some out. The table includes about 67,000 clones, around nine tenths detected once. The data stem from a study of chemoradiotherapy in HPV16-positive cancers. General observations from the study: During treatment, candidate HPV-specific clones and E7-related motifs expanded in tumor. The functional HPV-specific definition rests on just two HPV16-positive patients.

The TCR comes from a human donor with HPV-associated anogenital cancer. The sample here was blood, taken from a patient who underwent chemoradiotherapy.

The CDR3 here is CASSAAGPLNQPQHF. In DNA form, the CDR3 reads TGTGCCAGCAGCGCAGCCGGGCCTCTTAATCAGCCCCAGCATTTT. V and J are TRBV7-9 and TRBJ1-5; D unclear. The CDR3 length is 15 residues. Trimming left V 5 bases short and J 4 bases short, with 15 bases between. In germline, CDR1 is SEHNR, CDR2 FQNEAQ (reference sequence).